The rows below give T cell receptor beta chains drawn from one sample of a study of blood T cells in healthy people across ages. In TCRdb, the 5' RACE reads were re-called with MiXCR into one record per CDR3 protein. The sample has 850,000 to 1,000,000 distinct CDR3 sequences, about 44% seen once. The source material was blood. The receptors here all came from a man aged 25-40 years in good health. Each CDR3 is given without its conserved first and last residue. The order of the fields is J gene, V gene, CDR3 protein.

J gene: TRBJ1-3; V gene: TRBV6-1; CDR3 protein: ANSVGALVGNTIY
J gene: TRBJ1-2; V gene: TRBV7-2; CDR3 protein: ASSYQASDYGYT
J gene: TRBJ1-2; V gene: TRBV20-1; CDR3 protein: SARDPSGSYGYT
J gene: TRBJ2-1; V gene: TRBV6-6; CDR3 protein: ASSRGTSDYNEQF
J gene: TRBJ1-1; V gene: TRBV4-2; CDR3 protein: ASSQDVTGSMNTEAF
J gene: TRBJ2-3; V gene: TRBV7-2; CDR3 protein: ASNADTQY
J gene: TRBJ2-3; V gene: TRBV12-3/TRBV12-4; CDR3 protein: ASTSRGADTQY
J gene: TRBJ2-5; V gene: TRBV6-1; CDR3 protein: ASRFRSQETQY
J gene: TRBJ2-3; V gene: TRBV11-2; CDR3 protein: ASSLGLAGNGDTQY
J gene: TRBJ1-4; V gene: TRBV2; CDR3 protein: ASSGDRDGTNEKLF
J gene: TRBJ2-1; V gene: TRBV12-3/TRBV12-4; CDR3 protein: ASSITGGDNEQF
J gene: TRBJ2-6; V gene: TRBV5-1; CDR3 protein: ASSSGVGSGANVLT
J gene: TRBJ2-1; V gene: TRBV9; CDR3 protein: ASSGGTRSYNEQF
J gene: TRBJ2-1; V gene: TRBV7-6; CDR3 protein: AGRPTGVNEQF
J gene: TRBJ2-3; V gene: TRBV20-1; CDR3 protein: SARGERGGRDTQY
J gene: TRBJ1-6; V gene: TRBV10-3; CDR3 protein: ASVDRDGSPLH
J gene: TRBJ1-4; V gene: TRBV20-1; CDR3 protein: SARPRRWVNEKLF
J gene: TRBJ2-5; V gene: TRBV28; CDR3 protein: ASSGRLAAETQY
J gene: TRBJ2-3; V gene: TRBV6-2/TRBV6-3; CDR3 protein: ASSLAVTDTQY
J gene: TRBJ2-5; V gene: TRBV20-1; CDR3 protein: SARYIRGIGETQY
J gene: TRBJ2-3; V gene: TRBV10-3; CDR3 protein: AISESTTDTQY
J gene: TRBJ2-1; V gene: TRBV7-8; CDR3 protein: ASSDRLAGRDEQF
J gene: TRBJ1-5; V gene: TRBV3-1; CDR3 protein: ASSQVGRQPQH
J gene: TRBJ1-4; V gene: TRBV7-6; CDR3 protein: ASSPTFGDLNEKLF
J gene: TRBJ1-5; V gene: TRBV7-9; CDR3 protein: ASSVDQGFNQPQH
J gene: TRBJ2-4; V gene: TRBV28; CDR3 protein: VSSSTIAGGQY
J gene: TRBJ1-6; V gene: TRBV3-1; CDR3 protein: ASNGDGNSPLH
J gene: TRBJ2-2; V gene: TRBV5-1; CDR3 protein: ASSATGTNTGELF
J gene: TRBJ2-7; V gene: TRBV27; CDR3 protein: ASSFKTSWSSYEQY
J gene: TRBJ2-7; V gene: TRBV12-3/TRBV12-4; CDR3 protein: ASSLGQFPDYEQY
J gene: TRBJ2-5; V gene: TRBV10-3; CDR3 protein: AITPTGRETQY
J gene: TRBJ2-4; V gene: TRBV30; CDR3 protein: AWDEAQNIQY
J gene: TRBJ2-7; V gene: TRBV7-6; CDR3 protein: ASSPRAATYEQY
J gene: TRBJ2-3; V gene: TRBV3-1; CDR3 protein: ASSQEQNTQY
J gene: TRBJ2-5; V gene: TRBV6-2/TRBV6-3; CDR3 protein: ASSYLAGVRETQY
J gene: TRBJ1-3; V gene: TRBV5-1; CDR3 protein: ASSLAGALAGNTIY
J gene: TRBJ1-3; V gene: TRBV4-3; CDR3 protein: ASSQDVRDSGGNTIY
J gene: TRBJ2-1; V gene: TRBV4-3; CDR3 protein: ASSQRGFEQF
J gene: TRBJ2-5; V gene: TRBV29-1; CDR3 protein: SAVPGQGLGEQY
J gene: TRBJ2-1; V gene: TRBV20-1; CDR3 protein: SARGLDKPYNEQF
J gene: TRBJ2-3; V gene: TRBV20-1; CDR3 protein: SASFDTQY
J gene: TRBJ1-4; V gene: TRBV29-1; CDR3 protein: SAEEGKLF